These T cell receptor beta chains were read from a single sample in a study of shared clonotypes between healthy human individuals. Using immunoSEQ multiplex PCR, the repertoire was profiled, and TCRdb retains in-frame clones only, with some absent. Among some 1,100,000 clones, approximately 80% were seen once, and the ten largest hold 0.52%. The sequenced sample consisted of memory CD4+ T cells from PBMCs. These receptors came from a man aged 18 to 30 in good health. Some clones in this sample may be carry-over from other donors' samples. Both conserved end residues are part of each CDR3. D genes are given only for firm matches. Part of the rows lack a size; the others show once, few, many or a class for expanded clones.

clone size	D gene	V gene	J gene	CDR3 protein	CDR3 DNA
-	TRBD1	TRBV5-1	TRBJ1-5	CASSQGQGNQPQHF	TGCGCCAGCAGCCAGGGACAGGGAAATCAGCCCCAGCATTTT
once	TRBD1	TRBV27	TRBJ2-5	CASRLSPGQQETQYF	TGTGCCAGCAGGCTAAGCCCGGGACAGCAAGAGACCCAGTACTTC
once	-	TRBV29-1	TRBJ2-3	CSARTGNTQYF	TGCAGCGCCCGGACCGGGAATACGCAGTATTTT
-	TRBD1	TRBV28	TRBJ1-3	CASTETGTSGNTIYF	TGTGCCAGCACGGAGACAGGGACCTCTGGAAACACCATATATTTT
-	-	TRBV2	TRBJ2-7	CASTGQGVREQYF	TGTGCCAGCACTGGCCAGGGCGTGCGCGAGCAGTACTTC
many	-	TRBV2	TRBJ2-5	CASGSLPMETQYF	TGTGCCAGCGGATCCCTCCCGATGGAGACCCAGTACTTC
-	-	TRBV5-6	TRBJ1-1	CASSLEATEAFF	TGTGCCAGCAGCTTGGAGGCCACTGAAGCTTTCTTT
-	TRBD1	TRBV10-3	TRBJ1-1	CAIMGGQGIEVEAFF	TGTGCCATCATGGGGGGACAGGGGATTGAAGTTGAAGCTTTCTTT
-	TRBD1	TRBV19	TRBJ1-4	CASSGGTAVISTNEKLFF	TGTGCCAGTAGTGGCGGGACAGCGGTTATATCAACTAATGAAAAACTGTTTTTT
-	-	TRBV7-9	TRBJ1-3	CASSLWMSPSGNTIYF	TGTGCCAGCAGCTTATGGATGTCGCCGTCTGGAAACACCATATATTTT
-	TRBD2	TRBV7-3	TRBJ2-7	CASSLDSSSGSYEQYF	TGTGCCAGCAGCTTAGATTCGTCTAGCGGGAGCTACGAGCAGTACTTC
-	TRBD1	TRBV15	TRBJ1-4	CATSRDRVATNEKLFF	TGTGCCACCAGCAGGGACAGGGTCGCAACTAATGAAAAACTGTTTTTT
-	-	TRBV10-2	TRBJ1-1	CASRVHNTEAFF	TGCGCCAGCAGAGTACACAACACTGAAGCTTTCTTT
-	TRBD1	TRBV19	TRBJ2-5	CASRKPGQVKTQYF	TGTGCCAGTAGGAAACCGGGACAGGTGAAGACCCAGTACTTC
-	TRBD2	TRBV5-1	TRBJ2-1	CASSLLLAGDNEQFF	TGCGCCAGCAGCTTGCTTCTAGCGGGGGACAATGAGCAGTTCTTC
-	TRBD1	TRBV7-2	TRBJ2-7	CASSLVGDRGYEQYF	TGTGCCAGCAGCTTAGTAGGCGACAGGGGCTACGAGCAGTACTTC
-	-	TRBV4-2	TRBJ2-1	CASSHEAAQFYNEQFF	TGTGCCAGCAGCCACGAAGCGGCCCAGTTCTACAATGAGCAGTTCTTC
-	TRBD2	TRBV5-4	TRBJ2-1	CASSLSGRAYNEQFF	TGTGCCAGCAGCCTTAGCGGGAGAGCGTACAATGAGCAGTTCTTC
-	-	TRBV5-1	TRBJ2-2	CASSLGTTFTNTGELFF	TGCGCCAGCAGCTTAGGGACAACTTTTACGAACACCGGGGAGCTGTTTTTT
-	-	TRBV5-1	TRBJ2-5	CASSLATDQETQYF	TGCGCCAGCAGCTTGGCCACCGACCAAGAGACCCAGTACTTC
-	TRBD1	TRBV7-9	TRBJ2-7	CASSLGQGRIYEQYF	TGTGCCAGCAGCCTCGGACAGGGTCGGATCTACGAGCAGTACTTC
-	TRBD2	TRBV7-2	TRBJ2-3	CASSLRASGSTDTQYF	TGTGCCAGCAGCTTAAGGGCTAGCGGGAGTACAGATACGCAGTATTTT
-	-	TRBV2	TRBJ1-5	CASSEALTGNQPQHF	TGTGCCAGCAGTGAAGCGCTTACAGGGAATCAGCCCCAGCATTTT
-	-	TRBV28	TRBJ1-1	CASSSFSRQGGTEAFF	TGTGCCAGCAGTTCGTTTTCCCGGCAGGGCGGCACTGAAGCTTTCTTT
-	TRBD2	TRBV9	TRBJ2-7	CASSVDAGGEQYF	TGTGCCAGCAGCGTAGATGCGGGAGGCGAGCAGTACTTC
-	-	TRBV7-8	TRBJ2-3	CASSLSRNTQYF	TGTGCCAGCAGCTTATCGAGGAATACGCAGTATTTT
once	TRBD2	TRBV4-2	TRBJ2-3	CASSPRTSGESDTQYF	TGTGCCAGCAGCCCCAGGACTAGCGGGGAGTCCGATACGCAGTATTTT
-	-	TRBV5-5	TRBJ1-1	CASSFVGRATEAFF	TGTGCCAGCAGCTTTGTGGGTAGGGCCACTGAAGCTTTCTTT
-	TRBD1	TRBV5-1	TRBJ1-2	CASSPGTGTPNGYTF	TGCGCCAGCAGCCCGGGGACAGGGACGCCGAATGGCTACACCTTC
-	TRBD1	TRBV7-7	TRBJ1-1	CASSPDRLAEAFF	TGTGCCAGCAGCCCGGACAGGTTAGCTGAAGCTTTCTTT
-	-	TRBV30	TRBJ1-1	CAWSVLIWMNTEAFF	TGTGCCTGGAGTGTACTAATTTGGATGAACACTGAAGCTTTCTTT
-	TRBD1	TRBV5-6	TRBJ2-3	CASSTGGYTDTQYF	TGTGCCAGCAGCACAGGGGGGTACACAGATACGCAGTATTTT
few	TRBD1	TRBV7-2	TRBJ2-7	CASSAAGTASYEQYF	TGTGCCAGCAGCGCAGCCGGGACAGCCTCCTACGAGCAGTACTTC
-	-	TRBV19	TRBJ1-2	CASSIQGNYGYTF	TGTGCCAGTAGTATTCAGGGGAACTATGGCTACACCTTC
-	TRBD1	TRBV6-1	TRBJ2-3	CASSHGTGGTDTQYF	TGTGCCAGCAGTCACGGGACAGGGGGAACAGATACGCAGTATTTT
-	-	TRBV27	TRBJ1-5	CASSSRGHEYSNQPQHF	TGTGCCAGCAGTTCTCGGGGACACGAGTATAGCAATCAGCCCCAGCATTTT
few	-	TRBV6-4	TRBJ2-2	CASSAGIGTNTGELFF	TGTGCCAGCAGTGCGGGTATCGGGACGAACACCGGGGAGCTGTTTTTT
-	TRBD1	TRBV11-2	TRBJ2-7	CASSYPGQGRFEQYF	TGTGCCAGCAGCTACCCGGGACAGGGACGCTTCGAGCAGTACTTC
-	-	TRBV14	TRBJ2-3	CASSQSGSANEDTQYF	TGTGCCAGCAGCCAGTCTGGCTCAGCAAACGAAGATACGCAGTATTTT
-	TRBD2	TRBV6-5	TRBJ2-2	CASSSSGNTGELFF	TGTGCCAGCAGTTCTAGCGGGAACACCGGGGAGCTGTTTTTT
-	-	TRBV6-5	TRBJ1-3	CATYSGGTDGNTIYF	TGTGCCACCTATTCCGGTGGGACGGATGGAAACACCATATATTTT
once	-	TRBV7-3	TRBJ2-3	CASSLAGWGTQYF	TGTGCCAGCAGCTTAGCGGGGTGGGGTACGCAGTATTTT
-	-	TRBV6-1	TRBJ1-2	CASSELGGGGYGYTF	TGTGCCAGCAGTGAATTGGGGGGAGGCGGCTATGGCTACACCTTC
few	-	TRBV7-2	TRBJ2-3	CASSLASLQVDTQYF	TGTGCCAGCAGCTTAGCCTCCCTCCAAGTAGATACGCAGTATTTT